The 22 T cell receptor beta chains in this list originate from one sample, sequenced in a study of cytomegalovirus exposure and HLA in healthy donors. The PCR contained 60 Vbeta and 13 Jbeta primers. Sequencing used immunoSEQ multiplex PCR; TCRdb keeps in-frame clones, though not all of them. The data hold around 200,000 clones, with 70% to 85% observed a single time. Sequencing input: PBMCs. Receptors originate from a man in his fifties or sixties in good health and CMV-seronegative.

The CDR3 loop is CASSLGQNTEAFF. CDR3 DNA: TGTGCCAGCAGCTTAGGACAGAACACTGAAGCTTTCTTT. V is TRBV7-3 and J is TRBJ1-1, with D maybe TRBD1 (5 bases). Germline CDR1 is SGHTA and CDR2 is FQGTGA. This CDR3 region has 13 residues. V was pared by 2 bases and J by 1 base, with 5 bases between.

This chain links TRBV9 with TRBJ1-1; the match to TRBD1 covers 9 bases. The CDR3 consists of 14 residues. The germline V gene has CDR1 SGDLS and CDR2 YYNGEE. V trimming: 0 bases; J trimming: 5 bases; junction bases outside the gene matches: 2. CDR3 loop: CASSVGDRETEAFF. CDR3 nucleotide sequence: TGTGCCAGCAGCGTAGGGGACAGGGAGACTGAAGCTTTCTTT.

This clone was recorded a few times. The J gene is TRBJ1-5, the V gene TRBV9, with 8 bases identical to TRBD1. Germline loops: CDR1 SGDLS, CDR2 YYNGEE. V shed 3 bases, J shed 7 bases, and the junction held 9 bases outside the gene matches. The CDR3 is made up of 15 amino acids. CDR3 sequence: CASSETGDPYQPQHF. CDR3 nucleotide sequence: TGTGCCAGCAGCGAGACAGGGGACCCCTACCAGCCCCAGCATTTT.

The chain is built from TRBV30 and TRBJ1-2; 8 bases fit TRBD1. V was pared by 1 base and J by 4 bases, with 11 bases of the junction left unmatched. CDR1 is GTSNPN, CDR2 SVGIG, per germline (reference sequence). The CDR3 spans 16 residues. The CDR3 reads CAWSGPLGDRPYGYTF. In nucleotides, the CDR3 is TGTGCCTGGAGTGGGCCCTTGGGGGACAGGCCCTATGGCTACACCTTC.

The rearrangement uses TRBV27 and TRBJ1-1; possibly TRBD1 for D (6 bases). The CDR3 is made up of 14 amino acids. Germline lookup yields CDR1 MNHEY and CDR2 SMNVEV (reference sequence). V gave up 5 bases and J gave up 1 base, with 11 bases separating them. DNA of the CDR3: TGTGCCAGCAGTCCTATGGGGGCGAACACTGAAGCTTTCTTT. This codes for CASSPMGANTEAFF.

CDR3 coding DNA: TGTGCCAGCAGGCAAGGACAGGGCGAAGGCTACGAGCAGTACTTC. Translating it yields CASRQGQGEGYEQYF. The chain couples TRBV6-6 to TRBJ2-7; 8 bases match TRBD1. The CDR3 covers 15 residues. The junction had 10 bases not matched to a gene; V was cut back by 6 bases and J by 3 bases. From germline, CDR1 is MNHNY and CDR2 SVGAGI (reference sequence).

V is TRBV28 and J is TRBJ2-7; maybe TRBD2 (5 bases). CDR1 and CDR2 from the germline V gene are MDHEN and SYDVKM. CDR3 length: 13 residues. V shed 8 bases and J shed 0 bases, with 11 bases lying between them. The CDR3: CASRRRASYEQYF. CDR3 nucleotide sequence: TGTGCCAGCCGACGGCGGGCCTCCTACGAGCAGTACTTC.

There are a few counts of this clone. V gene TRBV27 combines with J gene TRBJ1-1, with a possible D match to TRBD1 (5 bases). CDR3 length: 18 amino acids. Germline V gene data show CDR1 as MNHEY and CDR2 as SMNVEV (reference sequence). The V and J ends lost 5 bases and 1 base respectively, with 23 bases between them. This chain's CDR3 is CASSASYRRRDRNTEAFF. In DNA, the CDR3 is TGTGCCAGCAGTGCCTCCTACAGGAGACGAGACCGGAACACTGAAGCTTTCTTT.

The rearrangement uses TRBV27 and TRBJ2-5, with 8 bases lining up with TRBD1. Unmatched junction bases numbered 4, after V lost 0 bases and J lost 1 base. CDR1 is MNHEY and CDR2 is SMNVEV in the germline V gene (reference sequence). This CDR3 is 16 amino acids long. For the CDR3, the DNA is TGTGCCAGCAGTTTATCGCCTGGGACAGGCCAAGAGACCCAGTACTTC. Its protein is CASSLSPGTGQETQYF.

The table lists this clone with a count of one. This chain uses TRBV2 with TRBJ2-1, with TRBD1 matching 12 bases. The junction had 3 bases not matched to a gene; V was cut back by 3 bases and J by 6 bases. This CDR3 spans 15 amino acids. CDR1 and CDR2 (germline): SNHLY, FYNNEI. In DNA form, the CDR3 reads TGTGCCAGCAGTGAGGGACAGGGGGCTTTCAATGAGCAGTTCTTC. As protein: CASSEGQGAFNEQFF.

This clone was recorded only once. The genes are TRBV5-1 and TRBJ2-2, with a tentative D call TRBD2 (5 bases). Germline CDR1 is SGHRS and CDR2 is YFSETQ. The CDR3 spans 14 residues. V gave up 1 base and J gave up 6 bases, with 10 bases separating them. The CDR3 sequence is CASSLRDGAGELFF. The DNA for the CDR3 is TGCGCCAGCAGCTTGCGGGATGGAGCCGGGGAGCTGTTTTTT. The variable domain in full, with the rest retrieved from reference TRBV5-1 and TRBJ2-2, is KAGVTQTPRYLIKTRGQQVTLSCSPISGHRSVSWYQQTPGQGLQFLFEYFSETQRNKGNFPGRFSGRQFSNSRSEMNVSTLELGDSALYLCASSLRDGAGELFFGEGSRLTVL.

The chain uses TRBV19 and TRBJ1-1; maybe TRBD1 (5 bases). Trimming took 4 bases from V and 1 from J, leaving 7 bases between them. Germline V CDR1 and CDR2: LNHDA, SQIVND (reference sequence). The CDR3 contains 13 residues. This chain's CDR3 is CASSKTANTEAFF. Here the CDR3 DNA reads TGTGCCAGTAGTAAGACAGCGAACACTGAAGCTTTCTTT.

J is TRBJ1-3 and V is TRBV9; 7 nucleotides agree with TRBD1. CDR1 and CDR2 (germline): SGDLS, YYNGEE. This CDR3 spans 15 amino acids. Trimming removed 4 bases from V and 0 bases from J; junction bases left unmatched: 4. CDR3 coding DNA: TGTGCCAGCAGCCTGGGACAGATCTCTGGAAACACCATATATTTT. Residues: CASSLGQISGNTIYF.

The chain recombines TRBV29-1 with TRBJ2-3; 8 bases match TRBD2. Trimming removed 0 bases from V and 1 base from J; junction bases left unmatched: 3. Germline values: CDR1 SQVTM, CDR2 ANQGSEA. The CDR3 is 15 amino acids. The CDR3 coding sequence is TGCAGCGTTGAAGAGTCTAGCGGGCGCACAGATACGCAGTATTTT. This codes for CSVEESSGRTDTQYF.

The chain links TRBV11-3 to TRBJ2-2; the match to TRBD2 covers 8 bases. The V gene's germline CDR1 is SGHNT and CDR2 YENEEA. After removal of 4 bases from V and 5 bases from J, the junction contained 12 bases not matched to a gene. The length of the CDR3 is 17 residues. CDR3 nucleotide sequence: TGTGCCAGCAGCTCTCCAGCGGGAGCGGTTAAAACCGGGGAGCTGTTTTTT. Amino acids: CASSSPAGAVKTGELFF.

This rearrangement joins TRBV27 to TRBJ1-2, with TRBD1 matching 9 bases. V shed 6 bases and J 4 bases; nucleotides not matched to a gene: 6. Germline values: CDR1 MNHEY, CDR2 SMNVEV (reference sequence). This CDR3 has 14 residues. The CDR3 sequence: CASRLGDRAYGYTF. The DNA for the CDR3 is TGTGCCAGCAGGCTCGGGGACAGGGCCTATGGCTACACCTTC.

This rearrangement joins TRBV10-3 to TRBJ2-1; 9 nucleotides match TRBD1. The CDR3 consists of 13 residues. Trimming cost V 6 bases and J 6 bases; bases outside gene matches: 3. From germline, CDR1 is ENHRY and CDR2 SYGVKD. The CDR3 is CAIRDRGGNEQFF. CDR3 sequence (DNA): TGTGCCATCAGGGACAGGGGAGGCAATGAGCAGTTCTTC.

CDR3 region: CASSSPVGEQYF. The DNA for the CDR3 is TGTGCCAGCAGTTCCCCGGTCGGCGAGCAGTACTTC. The chain couples TRBV27 to TRBJ2-7; D is uncertain. Germline CDR1 is MNHEY and CDR2 is SMNVEV (reference sequence). V was trimmed by 4 bases and J by 6 bases, leaving 10 bases between them. The CDR3 consists of 12 residues.

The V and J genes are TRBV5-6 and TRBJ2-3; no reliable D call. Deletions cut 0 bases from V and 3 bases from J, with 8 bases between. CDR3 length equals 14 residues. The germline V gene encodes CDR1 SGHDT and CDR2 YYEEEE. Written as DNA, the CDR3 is TGTGCCAGCAGCTTGGGACGGGTTACAGATACGCAGTATTTT. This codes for CASSLGRVTDTQYF.

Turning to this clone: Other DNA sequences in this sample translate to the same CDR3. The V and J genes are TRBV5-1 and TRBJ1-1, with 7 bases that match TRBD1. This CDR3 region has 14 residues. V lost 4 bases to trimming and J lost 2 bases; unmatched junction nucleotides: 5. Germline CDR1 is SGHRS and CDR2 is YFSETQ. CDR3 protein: CASSEQGGNTEAFF. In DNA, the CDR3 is TGCGCCAGCAGCGAGCAGGGGGGTAACACTGAAGCTTTCTTT. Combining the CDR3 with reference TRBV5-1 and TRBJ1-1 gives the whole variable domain KAGVTQTPRYLIKTRGQQVTLSCSPISGHRSVSWYQQTPGQGLQFLFEYFSETQRNKGNFPGRFSGRQFSNSRSEMNVSTLELGDSALYLCASSEQGGNTEAFFGQGTRLTVV.

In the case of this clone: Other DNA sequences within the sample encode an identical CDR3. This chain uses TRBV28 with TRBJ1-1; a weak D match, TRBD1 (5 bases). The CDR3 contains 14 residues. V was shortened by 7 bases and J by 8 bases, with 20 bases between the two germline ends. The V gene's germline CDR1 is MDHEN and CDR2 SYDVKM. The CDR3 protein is CASTPTAGGTEAFF. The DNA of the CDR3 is TGTGCCAGCACGCCGACTGCGGGGGGTACCGAAGCTTTCTTT.

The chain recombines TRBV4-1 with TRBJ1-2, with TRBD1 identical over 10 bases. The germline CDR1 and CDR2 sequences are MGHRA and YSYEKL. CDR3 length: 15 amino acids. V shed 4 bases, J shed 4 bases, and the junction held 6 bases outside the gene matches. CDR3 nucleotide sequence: TGCGCCAGCAGCCGACTCGGGGACAGGGGCTATGGCTACACCTTC. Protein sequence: CASSRLGDRGYGYTF.